These 12 T cell receptor beta chains were sequenced from one sample in a study of tumor-infiltrating lymphocytes in oesophageal squamous cell carcinoma. TCRdb reanalysed the PCR reads using MiXCR and keeps one entry per CDR3 protein. This sample has over 9,500 distinct CDR3 sequences; around half occur once, and the top ten carry around 25%. The specimen sequenced was esophageal tumor tissue. Receptors were obtained from a male donor with esophageal squamous cell carcinoma.

The CDR3, as DNA: TGTGCCAGCAGCGTAGACTTGGGCACAGATACGCAGTATTTT. This sequence encodes CASSVDLGTDTQYF. The genes are TRBV9 and TRBJ2-3; D remains unclear. Germline-derived CDR1 and CDR2 are SGDLS and YYNGEE. The CDR3 covers 14 residues. Trimming pared 0 bases from V and 1 base from J, leaving 6 bases between.

This chain connects TRBV20-1 to TRBJ2-1; 7 bases align to TRBD2. The DNA end favors TRBJ2-7, so the J call may be wrong. The CDR3 loop spans 13 amino acids. In germline, CDR1 is DFQATT, CDR2 SNEGSKA (reference sequence). CDR3 protein: CSTGLADYNEQYF. CDR3 DNA sequence: TGCAGTACCGGGCTAGCGGATTACAATGAGCAGTACTTC.

The chain links TRBV7-1 to TRBJ2-6; no firm D call. The J call may be incorrect, as the DNA end agrees better with TRBJ2-7. TRBV7-1 is flagged as an ORF with uncertain function. This CDR3 is built from 12 residues. As DNA, the CDR3 is TGTGCCAGCACCCAAGCGAGCTACGAGCAGTACTTC. It specifies CASTQASYEQYF.

This clonotype was picked up a small number of times. This chain links TRBV7-3 with TRBJ2-5, with 11 bases identical to TRBD2. Near its end, the DNA agrees better with TRBJ2-1, so the J call may be wrong. The CDR3 has 15 residues. Germline CDR1 reads SGHTA; CDR2 reads FQGTGA. Written as DNA, the CDR3 is TGTGCCAGCAGCATAGGGACTAGCGGAGTTAATGAGCAGTTCTTC. Protein: CASSIGTSGVNEQFF.

This sequence joins TRBV11-2 and TRBJ2-3; TRBD1 aligns across 7 bases. Near its end, the DNA agrees better with TRBJ1-1, so the J call may be wrong. The CDR3 runs to 14 residues. The V gene's germline CDR1 is SGHAT and CDR2 FQNNGV. The CDR3: CASSPRTGGTEAFF. The CDR3 coding sequence is TGTGCCAGCAGCCCTCGGACAGGCGGCACTGAAGCTTTCTTT.

V is TRBV10-3 and J is TRBJ1-5; no clear D gene. Germline V CDR1 and CDR2: ENHRY, SYGVKD. The CDR3 has 15 residues. V was cut by 0 bases and J by 0 bases, with 6 bases left in between. The DNA for the CDR3 is TGTGCCATCAGTGAGTCGGAGGATAGCAATCAGCCCCAGCATTTT. Encoded protein: CAISESEDSNQPQHF.

This clonotype is labeled as medium-sized. The chain joins TRBV25-1 to TRBJ2-3; D unclear. The CDR3 covers 11 residues. Between the trimmed V and J ends, which lost 8 bases and 3 bases, there was a span of 6 bases. Germline-derived CDR1 and CDR2 are MGHDK and SYGVNS. In DNA, the CDR3 is TGTGCCAGCGCTAAGACAGATACGCAGTATTTT. Its protein product is CASAKTDTQYF.

This chain uses TRBV7-3 with TRBJ2-5; the match to TRBD2 covers 15 bases. The CDR3 totals 18 residues. Per the germline V gene, CDR1 is SGHTA and CDR2 is FQGTGA. After removal of 3 bases from V and 5 bases from J, the junction contained 10 bases not matched to a gene. The CDR3 is CASSLRTSGRAGTETQYF. For the CDR3, the DNA is TGTGCCAGCAGCTTGAGGACTAGCGGGAGGGCCGGTACGGAGACCCAGTACTTC.

The chain is built from TRBV7-2 and TRBJ2-3; D is undetermined. V lost 1 base and J 0 bases, leaving 8 bases between the germline ends. Germline CDR1 reads SGHTA; CDR2 reads FQGNSA. CDR3 length equals 15 residues. Here the CDR3 reads CASSLELPSTDTQYF. The DNA for the CDR3 is TGTGCCAGCAGCTTAGAACTTCCCAGCACAGATACGCAGTATTTT.

There are many counts of this clonotype. This sequence joins TRBV6-6 and TRBJ1-4; the match to TRBD1 covers 8 bases. V shed 0 bases and J 7 bases; nucleotides not matched to a gene: 1. Germline V lookup: CDR1 MNHNY, CDR2 SVGAGI (reference sequence). This CDR3 is 14 amino acids long. This CDR3 is CASSYSTGAEKLFF. The CDR3 coding sequence is TGTGCCAGCAGTTACTCGACAGGGGCTGAAAAACTGTTTTTT.

This rearrangement joins TRBV28 to TRBJ1-5; no firm D call. V was pared by 3 bases and J by 0 bases, with 9 bases between. The CDR3 spans 15 residues. Germline V lookup: CDR1 MDHEN, CDR2 SYDVKM. CDR3 nucleotides: TGTGCCAGCAGTTTTTCGGATGGTAGCAATCAGCCCCAGCATTTT. Translation: CASSFSDGSNQPQHF.

This clonotype has more than one count but fewer than ten. V gene TRBV7-6 combines with J gene TRBJ2-1, with D possibly TRBD2 on 5 matching bases. CDR1 is SGHVS and CDR2 is FNYEAQ in the germline V gene. This CDR3 is 12 amino acids long. With 2 bases removed from V and 6 bases from J, the gap between germline ends came to 5 bases. The CDR3 here is CASSLSGNEQFF. As DNA, the CDR3 is TGTGCCAGCAGCTTAAGCGGCAATGAGCAGTTCTTC.